This TCR beta chain was recovered during a study of T cell responses to AZD1222 COVID-19 vaccine. Whole-study context: Second-dose timings of about 4 or about 12 weeks were pooled. Notes on the study in general: Unmutated variant regions are reportedly the target of nearly half of TCRs that are spike-specific. Spike-specific TCR depth and breadth grew after two AZD1222 doses. Among vaccine-associated CD4 TCRs, coverage spanned spike, with dominance at 160-218 and 743-854.

The germline V gene encodes CDR1 SGHTA and CDR2 FQGNSA. CDR3 size: 13 residues. Trimming removed 6 bases from V and 6 bases from J, with 11 bases in between. Assay: immunoSEQ multiplex PCR; the TCRdb copy retains only in-frame clones and omits some. The sample has tens of thousands of clones, approximately 90% seen once. On this clone itself: Its antigen is unidentified.

The rearrangement joins TRBV7-2 to TRBJ1-4; D is ambiguous. This receptor was identified in an adult in good health. The input for sequencing was peripheral blood, taken on day 0 of AZD1222 vaccination. The DNA for the CDR3 is TGTGCCAGCAGTAGGAGTAGCGATGAAAAACTGTTTTTT. This gives the protein CASSRSSDEKLFF.